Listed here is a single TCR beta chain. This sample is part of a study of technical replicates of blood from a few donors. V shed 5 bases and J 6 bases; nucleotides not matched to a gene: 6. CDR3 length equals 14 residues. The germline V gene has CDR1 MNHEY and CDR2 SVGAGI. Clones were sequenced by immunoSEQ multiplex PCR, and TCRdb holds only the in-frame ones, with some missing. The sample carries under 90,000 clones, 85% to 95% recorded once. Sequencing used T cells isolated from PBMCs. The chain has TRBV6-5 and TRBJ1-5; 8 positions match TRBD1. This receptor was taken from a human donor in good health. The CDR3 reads CASSRDRMSQPQHF. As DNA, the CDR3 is TGTGCCAGCAGTAGGGACAGGATGTCTCAGCCCCAGCATTTT.